Listed below are T cell receptor beta chains from one sample, sequenced in a study of OX40 agonist ivuxolimab in advanced cancers. The method was immunoSEQ multiplex PCR; TCRdb's version includes in-frame clones alone and lacks a portion of them. The profile shows roughly 90,000 clones, more than 70% of them singletons. The source was CD4+ or CD8+ T cells sorted from blood, collected in a trial of the OX40 agonist ivuxolimab. These receptors were taken from an adult with an advanced solid tumor such as melanoma, head and neck, liver or kidney cancer. CDR3s include the opening cysteine and the closing phenylalanine or tryptophan. Each record gives: clone size, V gene, J gene, D gene, CDR3 DNA, CDR3 protein. D genes are given only for firm matches. Size tells how often a clone was seen (once, few, many) or the class of an expanded clone, and some rows leave it out.

>-|TRBV11-1|TRBJ2-5|TRBD1
TGTGCCAGCAGCTTAGCGGGGGACAGGAAACTATGGGAGACCCAGTACTTC
CASSLAGDRKLWETQYF
>-|TRBV15|TRBJ2-3|-
TGTGCCACCAGCAGAGAAAAAACTACGCAGTATTTT
CATSREKTTQYF
>-|TRBV10-3|TRBJ2-6|-
TGTGCCGCCGGTCGGGGGCTCCCTGGGGCCAACGTCCTGACTTTC
CAAGRGLPGANVLTF
>once|TRBV7-2|TRBJ2-7|TRBD1
TGTGCCAGCAGTGGGGACAGGATTTCCTACGAGCAGTACTTC
CASSGDRISYEQYF
>-|TRBV29-1|TRBJ1-1|-
TGCAGCGTGATGACAAGCCGGACGAAGAACACTGAAGCTTTCTTT
CSVMTSRTKNTEAFF
>-|TRBV11-2|TRBJ1-1|-
TGTGCCAGCTGCTACAGGGAGGGTACTGAAGCTTTCTTT
CASCYREGTEAFF
>-|TRBV5-4|TRBJ1-1|-
TGTGCCAGCAGCTTGGGGATATTGGGGACCAGTCAAGCTTTCTTT
CASSLGILGTSQAFF
>-|TRBV9|TRBJ2-7|TRBD1
TGTGCCAGCAGCGAACAGGGGAACACGGGAGAGCAGTACTTC
CASSEQGNTGEQYF
>-|TRBV5-1|TRBJ2-2|-
TGCGCCAGCAGCTTGTTCCGGCAGAACACCGGGGAGCTGTTTTTT
CASSLFRQNTGELFF
>-|TRBV5-8|TRBJ1-2|-
TGTGCCAGCAGCTTGGATCCTGGCTATGGCTACACCTTC
CASSLDPGYGYTF
>-|TRBV5-5|TRBJ1-4|-
TGTGCCAGCAGCTTAGCAGGAACAATAGAAAAACTGTTTTTT
CASSLAGTIEKLFF
>-|TRBV19|TRBJ2-3|TRBD2
TGTGCCACCTCCAGCGGGGGCAGCACAGATACGCAGTATTTT
CATSSGGSTDTQYF
>-|TRBV5-1|TRBJ2-6|-
TGCGCCAGCAGGCCGGTCTCTGGGGCCAACGTCCTGACTTTC
CASRPVSGANVLTF
>once|TRBV28|TRBJ2-3|TRBD2
TGTGCCAGCATCACGGGACGGGAGGGCCTGCCAGATACGCAGTATTTT
CASITGREGLPDTQYF
>-|TRBV11-2|TRBJ2-1|TRBD2
TGTGCCAGCAGCTTTCTAGCGGGAGCCCCCAGTGAGCAGTTCTTC
CASSFLAGAPSEQFF
>few|TRBV5-3|TRBJ1-2|TRBD1
TGTGCCAGAAGCTCAGACAGGGGGGACTACACCTTC
CARSSDRGDYTF
>-|TRBV18|TRBJ2-1|TRBD1
TGTGCCAGCTCACCAGGGACAGGGGGCCCCTACAATGAGCAGTTCTTC
CASSPGTGGPYNEQFF
>once|TRBV18|TRBJ2-3|-
TGTGCCAGCTCACCTTCCCTGACCTTCACAGATACGCAGTATTTT
CASSPSLTFTDTQYF
>-|TRBV5-4|TRBJ2-3|-
TGTGCCAGCAGCTTGGGATCCACAGATACGCAGTATTTT
CASSLGSTDTQYF
>-|TRBV10-1|TRBJ1-2|TRBD1
TGCGCCAGCAGTGTTAGGGACAGCTACTATGGCTACACCTTC
CASSVRDSYYGYTF
>-|TRBV6-5|TRBJ1-6|TRBD1
TGTGCCAGCAGTGCCGACAGGGAAACACGTCTCCACTTT
CASSADRETRLHF
>few|TRBV7-3|TRBJ2-1|-
TGTGCCAGCAGCTTAACGTGGGGGGCCCACTACAATGAGCAGTTCTTC
CASSLTWGAHYNEQFF
>-|TRBV5-1|TRBJ2-5|-
TGCGCCAGCAGCCCGCAGACATGGGGCATAGAGACCCAGTACTTC
CASSPQTWGIETQYF
>once|TRBV11-3|TRBJ2-2|TRBD1
TGTGCCTCAAGGTTGGGACAGGGGGAGCTGTTTTTT
CASRLGQGELFF
>-|TRBV4-1|TRBJ2-1|-
TGCGCCAGCAGCCACCCGAGTGGCGCCCAGAGGGGCAATGAGCAGTTCTTC
CASSHPSGAQRGNEQFF
>-|TRBV7-9|TRBJ2-1|TRBD1
TGTGCCAGCAGCTTTGCTGGTAGGGGGCTGTACAATGAGCAGTTCTTC
CASSFAGRGLYNEQFF
>-|TRBV10-3|TRBJ1-5|-
TGTGCCATCAGAGGGGAGGGACAGCCCCAGCATTTT
CAIRGEGQPQHF
>-|TRBV14|TRBJ1-1|-
TGTGCCAGCAGCCCATGGACCAATCAGAACACTGAAGCTTTCTTT
CASSPWTNQNTEAFF
>-|TRBV30|TRBJ2-5|-
TGTGCCTGGAGTGGAACACAGGGAGGAGAGACCCAGTACTTC
CAWSGTQGGETQYF
>-|TRBV6-1|TRBJ1-2|-
TGTGCCAGCAACCTGAGCTATGGCTACACCTTC
CASNLSYGYTF
>-|TRBV7-8|TRBJ2-3|TRBD2
TGTGCCAGCAGCTTATCGAGCGGGGGGGCGAATCCATCCGCGCAGTATTTT
CASSLSSGGANPSAQYF
>-|TRBV4-1|TRBJ2-7|TRBD2
TGCGCCAGCAGCCAAGAAAGGCGGGAGGACTCCTACGAGCAGTACTTC
CASSQERREDSYEQYF
>-|TRBV9|TRBJ2-2|-
TGTGCCAGCAGCGAGTGGGGGGCCGGGGAGCTGTTTTTT
CASSEWGAGELFF
>-|TRBV21-1|TRBJ1-4|-
TGTGCCAGCAGCGGGCCAGGGGAGGTCGGTGAAAAACTGTTTTTT
CASSGPGEVGEKLFF
>-|TRBV6-6|TRBJ2-3|-
TGTGCCAGCAGTTACCCCCTCTCTGGAGGCACAGATACGCAGTATTTT
CASSYPLSGGTDTQYF
>-|TRBV6-5|TRBJ1-6|-
TGTGCCAGCTCAGTAGGGAATTCACCCCTCCACTTT
CASSVGNSPLHF
>few|TRBV4-2|TRBJ1-2|-
TGTGCCAGCAGCCAAGTGTCAGTGGACGGAGCAAACTATGGCTACACCTTC
CASSQVSVDGANYGYTF
>-|TRBV11-3|TRBJ2-1|-
TGTGCCAGCAGCTTAGGAAGAAGCTCCTACAATGAGCAGTTCTTC
CASSLGRSSYNEQFF
>-|TRBV6-1|TRBJ1-4|TRBD1
TGTGCCAGCAGGGGACAGGGCTTCGGAGAAAAACTGTTTTTT
CASRGQGFGEKLFF
>-|TRBV11-2|TRBJ1-1|TRBD1
TGTGCCAGCAGCCGGGACAGGGAGACGACTGAAGCTTTCTTT
CASSRDRETTEAFF
>-|TRBV5-1|TRBJ2-1|-
TGCGCCAGCAGCTTGGGGGCGAGTCTTGGTAGTAATGAGCAGTTCTTC
CASSLGASLGSNEQFF
>-|TRBV5-4|TRBJ2-3|TRBD2
TGTGCCAGCAGCTTGAGTGCGGGGGGGCCCGATACGCAGTATTTT
CASSLSAGGPDTQYF
>-|TRBV7-2|TRBJ2-1|TRBD2
TGTGCCAGCAGCCGGACCGCCAGGAGGGGAGGGGAGGCCGGTGAGCAGTTCTTC
CASSRTARRGGEAGEQFF
>few|TRBV9|TRBJ2-3|TRBD2
TGTGCCAGCAGCGTATTTTGGGGAGGGAGCACAGATACGCAGTATTTT
CASSVFWGGSTDTQYF
>-|TRBV5-4|TRBJ2-6|-
TGTGCCAGCAGCTCCTACGGGGTCTGGGCCAACGTCCTGACTTTC
CASSSYGVWANVLTF
>-|TRBV5-5|TRBJ2-5|-
TGTGCCAGCAGCTCCCGGACAGCTGGGACCCAGTACTTC
CASSSRTAGTQYF
>-|TRBV10-3|TRBJ2-2|TRBD2
TGTGCCATCAGTGAGTATGGACTAGGCTCGAACACCGGGGAGCTGTTTTTT
CAISEYGLGSNTGELFF
>-|TRBV5-1|TRBJ1-1|-
TGCGCCAGCACACATGACTTACGGGGGAACACTGAAGCTTTCTTT
CASTHDLRGNTEAFF
>-|TRBV28|TRBJ1-3|-
TGTGCCAGCAGTTTATCCACGGTGGGCTCTGGAAACACCATATATTTT
CASSLSTVGSGNTIYF
>-|TRBV9|TRBJ2-2|-
TGTGCCAGCAGCCGTGTAACTTCCGGGGAGCTGTTTTTT
CASSRVTSGELFF
>-|TRBV29-1|TRBJ2-3|-
TGCAGCGTTGGTGTGTGGGCAGATAGCACAGATACGCAGTATTTT
CSVGVWADSTDTQYF
>-|TRBV19|TRBJ1-3|-
TGTGCCAGTAGTCGTGGGGGCTCTGGAAACACCATATATTTT
CASSRGGSGNTIYF
>-|TRBV28|TRBJ2-3|TRBD1
TGTGCCAGCAGTCCGACCGGGACAGGGGTTGTGAATACGCAGTATTTT
CASSPTGTGVVNTQYF
>-|TRBV4-1|TRBJ2-3|TRBD2
TGCGCCAGCAGCCAACCGACTAGCGGGAGACGCACAGATACGCAGTATTTT
CASSQPTSGRRTDTQYF
>-|TRBV4-2|TRBJ2-1|TRBD1
TGTGCCAGCAGCCAAGATGGACAGGTTAACAATGAGCAGTTCTTC
CASSQDGQVNNEQFF
>-|TRBV29-1|TRBJ1-4|-
TGCAGCGTTTACTCCGAGTTCTCTAATGAAAAACTGTTTTTT
CSVYSEFSNEKLFF